This passage covers 23 T cell receptor beta chains from one sample sequenced in a study of T cells after yellow fever vaccination. TCRdb itself ran the 5' RACE reads through MiXCR, one entry per CDR3 protein. This table has about 130,000 distinct CDR3 sequences, around 7.4% appearing once. Source: CD4+ T cells sorted from PBMCs, taken less than 11 days after the first yellow fever vaccination. The receptors were sampled from a man aged 18 to 29 who received the YFV17D yellow fever vaccine.

The gene calls are TRBV7-9 and TRBJ2-2; D remains unclear. Deletions cut 5 bases from V and 4 bases from J, with 14 bases between. This CDR3 spans 15 amino acids. The germline V gene has CDR1 SEHNR and CDR2 FQNEAQ (reference sequence). The CDR3 protein is CASSHAPVGTGELFF. The CDR3, as DNA: TGTGCCAGCAGCCATGCCCCCGTAGGCACCGGGGAGCTGTTTTTT.

This clonotype has ten or more counts. V is TRBV5-1 and J is TRBJ2-7; 8 bases are shared with TRBD1. After removal of 0 bases from V and 2 bases from J, the junction contained 4 bases not matched to a gene. The CDR3 is 15 amino acids. In germline, CDR1 is SGHRS, CDR2 YFSETQ. The CDR3: CASSLVTGAAYEQYF. The CDR3, as DNA: TGCGCCAGCAGCTTGGTGACAGGGGCCGCCTACGAGCAGTACTTC.

This clonotype was counted many times. The chain joins TRBV19 to TRBJ2-3, with 7 bases aligning to TRBD2. The junction had 5 bases not matched to a gene; V was cut back by 5 bases and J by 0 bases. The germline gives CDR1 LNHDA, CDR2 SQIVND (reference sequence). The CDR3 sequence is 15 residues long. The CDR3 nucleotides read TGTGCCAGTAGTGCTAGCGGCGCTAGCACAGATACGCAGTATTTT. It translates to CASSASGASTDTQYF.

This clonotype appeared many times. The chain uses TRBV5-1 and TRBJ2-3; TRBD1 agrees at 9 bases. After removal of 4 bases from V and 4 bases from J, the junction contained 10 bases not matched to a gene. Germline CDR1 and CDR2: SGHRS and YFSETQ. The CDR3 loop spans 16 amino acids. CDR3 bases: TGCGCCAGCAGCAGGGGACAGGGCGCCAGAGCAGATACGCAGTATTTT. This gives the protein CASSRGQGARADTQYF.

In its sample, this clonotype was seen many times. The CDR3 region is CASRPRETYEQYF. CDR3 in DNA: TGTGCCAGCAGGCCCAGAGAAACCTACGAGCAGTACTTC. The chain carries TRBV6-2 or TRBV6-3 and TRBJ2-7; unclear D gene. The CDR3 loop spans 13 amino acids. Trimming pared 6 bases from V and 2 bases from J, leaving 11 bases between. Germline CDR1 is MNHEY and CDR2 is SVGEGT.

In its sample, this clonotype was seen many times. This rearrangement joins TRBV7-2 to TRBJ1-1, with D unresolved. The CDR3 is made up of 13 amino acids. Germline CDR1 is SGHTA and CDR2 is FQGNSA. V was shortened by 5 bases and J by 3 bases, with 10 bases between the two germline ends. CDR3 coding DNA: TGTGCCAGCAGCCCCTCACGGGACACTGAAGCTTTCTTT. It encodes CASSPSRDTEAFF.

The rearrangement links TRBV7-2 to TRBJ2-1; perhaps TRBD2 as D (7 bases). The CDR3 length is 16 residues. The V gene's germline CDR1 is SGHTA and CDR2 FQGNSA. V was trimmed by 0 bases and J by 7 bases, leaving 16 bases between them. The CDR3 region is CASSLAGGGAANEQFF. For the CDR3, the DNA is TGTGCCAGCAGCTTAGCGGGCGGGGGCGCCGCGAATGAGCAGTTCTTC.

At least ten counts were recorded for this clonotype. This chain joins TRBV7-8 and TRBJ2-4; no definite D call. Germline V gene lookup returns CDR1 SGHVS and CDR2 FQNEAQ. Trimming stripped 4 bases from V and 5 bases from J, with 6 bases between. This CDR3 contains 12 residues. CDR3 protein: CASSSDENIQYF. CDR3 coding DNA: TGTGCCAGCAGCTCGGACGAAAACATTCAGTACTTC.

This clonotype was seen repeatedly, ten times or more. The CDR3 DNA reads as TGTGCCAGCAGCTTACTTAGGGCTAGTGAGGATACGCAGTATTTT. Translation gives CASSLLRASEDTQYF. The chain carries TRBV7-3 and TRBJ2-3; D remains unclear. Germline V gene data show CDR1 as SGHTA and CDR2 as FQGTGA. V lost 2 bases to trimming and J lost 6 bases, with 15 bases between them. The CDR3 is 15 amino acids. The full variable domain, completed using reference TRBV7-3 and TRBJ2-3, is GAGVSQTPSNKVTEKGKYVELRCDPISGHTALYWYRQSLGQGPEFLIYFQGTGAADDSGLPNDRFFAVRPEGSVSTLKIQRTERGDSAVYLCASSLLRASEDTQYFGPGTRLTVL.

This clonotype was observed a handful of times. This chain uses TRBV5-1 with TRBJ2-5, with D uncertain. The CDR3 covers 12 residues. Germline lookup yields CDR1 SGHRS and CDR2 YFSETQ. V was shortened by 5 bases and J by 5 bases, with 10 bases between the two germline ends. CDR3 in amino acids: CASSSVMETQYF. CDR3 in DNA: TGCGCCAGCAGTTCGGTGATGGAGACCCAGTACTTC.

This clonotype appeared many times. The chain employs TRBV20-1 and TRBJ2-3; D gene ambiguous. There are 15 residues in the CDR3. The germline gives CDR1 DFQATT, CDR2 SNEGSKA (reference sequence). V lost 0 bases and J lost 1, with 11 bases in between. In nucleotides, the CDR3 is TGCAGTGCTAGAGAGAGCCAGTCAGGCACAGATACGCAGTATTTT. Protein: CSARESQSGTDTQYF.

Points on this clonotype: Possible read error: a much larger clone is one base away. V is TRBV7-2 and J is TRBJ2-2; no reliable D call. This CDR3 is built from 12 residues. Trimming shortened V by 0 bases and J by 9 bases, and 5 bases separated the two germline ends. Germline CDR1 SGHTA, CDR2 FQGNSA. This CDR3 reads CASSLALRELFF. CDR3 sequence (DNA): TGTGCCAGCAGCTTAGCCTTGCGGGAGCTGTTTTTT.

This clonotype appeared many times. The chain couples TRBV12-3 or TRBV12-4 to TRBJ2-5; D uncertain. Between the trimmed V and J ends, which lost 3 bases and 5 bases, there was a span of 7 bases. The CDR3 is made up of 12 amino acids. The CDR3 sequence: CASSFYAETQYF. CDR3 in DNA: TGTGCCAGCAGTTTTTACGCGGAGACCCAGTACTTC.

This clonotype has a count of ten or more. The chain carries TRBV6-5 and TRBJ2-1; no definite D call. V lost 4 bases and J 5 bases, leaving 15 bases between the germline ends. Germline values: CDR1 MNHEY, CDR2 SVGAGI. The length of the CDR3 is 15 residues. The CDR3 DNA is TGTGCCAGCAGTTTCTCGCCTCCAGCAAACAATGAGCAGTTCTTC. This translates into CASSFSPPANNEQFF.

The genes are TRBV10-3 and TRBJ1-1; D remains unclear. The CDR3 covers 13 residues. Germline V gene lookup returns CDR1 ENHRY and CDR2 SYGVKD. V was cut by 7 bases and J by 0 bases, with 9 bases left in between. CDR3 DNA sequence: TGTGCCATCATGGATCCTATGAACACTGAAGCTTTCTTT. Protein: CAIMDPMNTEAFF.

This rearrangement joins TRBV28 to TRBJ2-2; 8 bases align to TRBD1. The CDR3 is made up of 15 amino acids. Germline V gene sequence: CDR1 MDHEN, CDR2 SYDVKM. V was pared by 4 bases and J by 7 bases, with 8 bases of the junction left unmatched. The CDR3 DNA is TGTGCCAGCAGTTCCGGGGACAGGAGTGGCGGGGAGCTGTTTTTT. It encodes CASSSGDRSGGELFF.

This clonotype was recorded many times. The gene calls are TRBV3-1 and TRBJ1-6, with D perhaps TRBD1 (5 bases). Germline loops: CDR1 LGHDT, CDR2 YNNKEL (reference sequence). This CDR3 spans 13 amino acids. Between the trimmed V and J ends, which lost 7 bases and 10 bases, there was a span of 14 bases. CDR3 in amino acids: CASTITAGSPLHF. The CDR3 nucleotides are TGTGCCAGCACCATAACAGCAGGGTCACCCCTCCACTTT.

On this clonotype: The junction does not match germline at one end; this may be a read error. V gene TRBV5-4 combines with J gene TRBJ2-5, with D possibly matching TRBD2 (6 bases). Germline lookup yields CDR1 SGHNT and CDR2 YYREEE (reference sequence). There are 14 residues in the CDR3. CDR3 amino acids: CASTQIGEEESQYF. For the CDR3, the DNA is TGTGCCAGCACCCAAATCGGGGAGGAAGAGAGCCAGTACTTC.

This clonotype was counted many times. J is TRBJ2-3 and V is TRBV20-1; 8 bases match TRBD2. This CDR3 region has 15 residues. CDR1 is DFQATT and CDR2 is SNEGSKA in the germline V gene (reference sequence). The J segment lost 6 bases and the V segment lost 5 bases, leaving 13 bases of the junction unmatched. CDR3 loop: CSADNPGLAPDTQYF. The CDR3 region has the DNA TGCAGTGCTGATAACCCTGGACTAGCTCCCGATACGCAGTATTTT.

This clonotype was seen ten or more times. V is TRBV4-3 and J is TRBJ1-6, with no clear D. The CDR3 is made up of 16 amino acids. V lost 0 bases and J 7 bases, leaving 13 bases between the germline ends. Germline V gene lookup returns CDR1 LGHNA and CDR2 YSLEER. The CDR3 here is CASSQDGRPGNSPLHF. The CDR3 DNA is TGCGCCAGCAGCCAAGATGGAAGGCCGGGGAATTCACCCCTCCACTTT.

This clonotype was observed a handful of times. This chain uses TRBV6-5 with TRBJ2-7; the match to TRBD2 covers 7 bases. V lost 4 bases, J lost 6 bases, and 9 bases stayed unmatched. Germline CDR1 is MNHEY and CDR2 is SVGAGI. The CDR3 length is 14 residues. The CDR3 is CASSLGGGEVEQYF. The CDR3 DNA reads TGTGCCAGCAGTTTGGGGGGGGGGGAGGTCGAGCAGTACTTC.

Ten or more counts support this clonotype. The chain has TRBV7-2 and TRBJ2-5; D is perhaps TRBD2 (7 bases). The V end lost 3 bases, the J end lost 4 bases, and 12 bases lay between the germline ends. Germline V gene lookup returns CDR1 SGHTA and CDR2 FQGNSA. The CDR3 is made up of 14 amino acids. The CDR3 sequence is CASSLGGGRETQYF. CDR3 nucleotide sequence: TGTGCCAGCAGCTTGGGGGGGGGGCGAGAGACCCAGTACTTC.

In this sample, this clonotype turned up many times. The genes are TRBV6-5 and TRBJ2-5; D might be TRBD2 (7 bases). The CDR3 extends over 16 amino acids. Germline values: CDR1 MNHEY, CDR2 SVGAGI. Deletions cut 7 bases from V and 1 base from J, with 19 bases between. The chain's CDR3 is CASTPWEGGGQETQYF. The DNA of the CDR3 is TGTGCCAGCACCCCCTGGGAGGGAGGGGGCCAAGAGACCCAGTACTTC.